The following is a TCR beta chain sequence with its context. Its target is not known. V gave up 6 bases and J gave up 0 bases; unmatched junction bases: 8. The CDR3 is made up of 15 amino acids. The germline V gene encodes CDR1 MNHNS and CDR2 SASEGT. These data are taken from a study of siplizumab effects on memory and regulatory T cells. Study-level results: The naive T cell population seemed more diverse than memory cells and seemed a major contributor to the alloresponse. In siplizumab conditions, mappable alloreactive CD4+ clones averaged roughly 64% Treg-derived, against around 30% in controls. Naive versus memory phenotype went unassigned for roughly 80-96% of proliferating CD4+ or CD8+ clones.

Per sample, the assay covered about 10^5 TCR templates. Some clones are missing from TCRdb's copy, which holds only in-frame ones; the method was immunoSEQ multiplex PCR. The top ten hold around 6.5% of the sample, which has over 85,000 clones, roughly 93% seen once. This chain links TRBV6-1 with TRBJ2-7; 7 positions match TRBD1. This TCR was sampled from a human donor in good health. Sequenced material: CD8+ T cells sorted from blood. The CDR3 loop reads CASSPGQPSSYEQYF. CDR3 DNA sequence: TGTGCCAGCAGCCCGGGACAGCCTAGCTCCTACGAGCAGTACTTC.